Each of the 22 T cell receptor beta chains below was sequenced from the same sample in a study of T cell changes during pregnancy in multiple sclerosis. Clones were sequenced by immunoSEQ multiplex PCR, and TCRdb holds only the in-frame ones, with some missing. The table lists some 41,000 clones, 89% of them singletons, with approximately 0.51% in the top ten. Sequencing was performed on CD4+ T cells from peripheral blood mononuclear cells, taken in the first trimester of pregnancy. These receptors were taken from a female donor with multiple sclerosis, enrolled in a pregnancy study.

The chain uses TRBV7-9 and TRBJ1-2; D is possibly TRBD1 (6 bases). CDR3 length: 13 amino acids. The germline CDR1 and CDR2 sequences are SEHNR and FQNEAQ (reference sequence). V gave up 5 bases and J gave up 9 bases, with 16 bases separating them. In DNA, the CDR3 is TGTGCCAGCAGCGTCGAGAACAGGGAACGCTACACCTTC. Translation: CASSVENRERYTF.

This chain joins TRBV14 and TRBJ2-1; TRBD2 aligns across 7 bases. J lost 2 bases, V lost 2 bases, and 6 bases had no gene match. The CDR3 has 16 amino acids. Germline assignment: CDR1 SGHDN and CDR2 FVKESK. The CDR3 spells CASSQIAGATYNEQFF. CDR3 in DNA: TGTGCCAGCAGCCAAATTGCGGGAGCGACCTACAATGAGCAGTTCTTC.

This clone came up once. The V and J genes are TRBV6-1 and TRBJ2-5; 7 nucleotides match TRBD1. The trim removed 4 bases at V and 7 bases at J, leaving 6 bases unmatched. The CDR3 has 13 residues. From germline, CDR1 is MNHNS and CDR2 SASEGT. This CDR3 reads CASSATGVGTQYF. Written as DNA, the CDR3 is TGTGCCAGCAGTGCTACAGGGGTTGGGACCCAGTACTTC.

This rearrangement joins TRBV9 to TRBJ1-5; D is undetermined. The CDR3 is made up of 13 amino acids. From germline, CDR1 is SGDLS and CDR2 YYNGEE. Deletions cut 0 bases from V and 7 bases from J, with 8 bases between. CDR3 region: CASSVDLDQPQHF. CDR3 coding DNA: TGTGCCAGCAGCGTAGACCTAGACCAGCCCCAGCATTTT.

The chain uses TRBV10-3 and TRBJ2-3; TRBD2 matches at 9 bases. V shed 0 bases, J shed 3 bases, and the junction held 10 bases outside the gene matches. The V gene's germline CDR1 is ENHRY and CDR2 SYGVKD. The CDR3 spans 18 residues. In nucleotides, the CDR3 is TGTGCCATCAGTGAGTCGGGGGTAGCGGGAGTTGGAACAGATACGCAGTATTTT. Its translation: CAISESGVAGVGTDTQYF.

The genes are TRBV6-5 and TRBJ1-1, with TRBD1 identical over 7 bases. The germline V gene has CDR1 MNHEY and CDR2 SVGAGI. The CDR3 runs to 16 residues. The V and J ends lost 0 bases and 1 base, in that order; junction bases with no gene match: 5. CDR3 in DNA: TGTGCCAGCAGTTACTCTTCCGGGACAGAGAACACTGAAGCTTTCTTT. Its protein is CASSYSSGTENTEAFF.

The V gene is TRBV2, the J gene TRBJ2-7; 10 bases agree with TRBD2. CDR1 and CDR2 from the germline V gene are SNHLY and FYNNEI. Losses at the gene ends were 1 base for V and 2 bases for J; bases not matched to a gene: 5. The CDR3 has 16 amino acids. The CDR3 coding sequence is TGTGCCAGCAGTGAAGGGACTAGCGGTTTTACCTACGAGCAGTACTTC. Translation gives CASSEGTSGFTYEQYF.

The gene calls are TRBV18 and TRBJ2-7; a possible D gene is TRBD1 (6 bases). The V and J ends lost 3 bases and 5 bases respectively, with 8 bases between them. CDR1 and CDR2 (germline): KGHSH, LQKENI. The CDR3 runs to 12 residues. The CDR3: CASSPTGDEQYF. CDR3 in DNA: TGTGCCAGCTCACCGACAGGTGACGAGCAGTACTTC.

The chain employs TRBV5-6 and TRBJ2-3; perhaps TRBD2 as D (6 bases). Germline CDR1 and CDR2: SGHDT and YYEEEE. The CDR3 runs to 15 residues. Deletions cut 4 bases from V and 3 bases from J, with 15 bases between. DNA for the CDR3: TGTGCCAGCAGCCTGGGACTCCCCGGAACAGATACGCAGTATTTT. This encodes CASSLGLPGTDTQYF. Filled out from reference TRBV5-6 and TRBJ2-3, the complete variable domain reads DAGVTQSPTHLIKTRGQQVTLRCSPKSGHDTVSWYQQALGQGPQFIFQYYEEEERQRGNFPDRFSGHQFPNYSSELNVNALLLGDSALYLCASSLGLPGTDTQYFGPGTRLTVL.

The chain recombines TRBV9 with TRBJ1-1; no definite D call. V was pared by 3 bases and J by 5 bases, with 17 bases between. Germline CDR1 reads SGDLS; CDR2 reads YYNGEE. This CDR3 spans 15 amino acids. The CDR3 protein is CASSEGLTRGTEAFF. Written as DNA, the CDR3 is TGTGCCAGCAGCGAGGGCCTGACCCGAGGGACTGAAGCTTTCTTT. Complete variable domain (other parts from reference TRBV9 and TRBJ1-1): DSGVTQTPKHLITATGQRVTLRCSPRSGDLSVYWYQQSLDQGLQFLIQYYNGEERAKGNILERFSAQQFPDLHSELNLSSLELGDSALYFCASSEGLTRGTEAFFGQGTRLTVV.

The J gene is TRBJ1-3, the V gene TRBV30, with TRBD1 matching 10 bases. The trim removed 3 bases at V and 7 bases at J, leaving 9 bases unmatched. Germline V gives CDR1 GTSNPN, CDR2 SVGIG (reference sequence). The CDR3 totals 15 residues. CDR3: CAWRRGGTGENTIYF. The CDR3 DNA sequence: TGTGCCTGGAGAAGAGGGGGGACAGGGGAGAACACCATATATTTT.

The chain carries TRBV9 and TRBJ2-5, with TRBD2 identical over 11 bases. J lost 2 bases, V lost 0 bases, and 3 bases had no gene match. CDR1 is SGDLS, CDR2 YYNGEE, per germline. This CDR3 is built from 16 residues. CDR3 sequence reads: CASSVGLAGGQETQYF. The CDR3 nucleotides are TGTGCCAGCAGCGTAGGGCTAGCGGGGGGACAAGAGACCCAGTACTTC.

The CDR3 bases are TGCGCCAGCAGTGAGTCACTCGGGACAGGAGATTCGAGCGGCTACACCTTC. Its protein product is CASSESLGTGDSSGYTF. The rearrangement joins TRBV10-1 to TRBJ1-2, with TRBD1 identical over 8 bases. Per the germline V gene, CDR1 is WNHNN and CDR2 is SYGVQD (reference sequence). The CDR3 is 17 residues long. V shed 0 bases, J shed 8 bases, and the junction held 14 bases outside the gene matches.

The rearrangement links TRBV9 to TRBJ1-2; D perhaps matches TRBD1 (6 bases). V dropped 2 bases and J dropped 7 bases, with 12 bases sitting between them. Germline V gene lookup returns CDR1 SGDLS and CDR2 YYNGEE. The CDR3 extends over 13 amino acids. The CDR3 region has the DNA TGTGCCAGCAGCGTTCTAACAGGGTCTGGCTACACCTTC. It is translated as CASSVLTGSGYTF.

The rearrangement links TRBV7-9 to TRBJ2-7; 7 positions match TRBD2. The germline V gene has CDR1 SEHNR and CDR2 FQNEAQ (reference sequence). Trimming cost V 7 bases and J 0 bases; bases outside gene matches: 12. There are 16 residues in the CDR3. This CDR3 is CASNPWGGRLSYEQYF. The CDR3 DNA is TGTGCCAGCAACCCTTGGGGGGGTCGGCTCTCCTACGAGCAGTACTTC.

CDR3 in amino acids: CASSGGEGYTF. As DNA, the CDR3 is TGCGCCAGCAGTGGCGGAGAGGGCTACACCTTC. The chain is built from TRBV10-1 and TRBJ1-2, with D unclear. CDR3 length: 11 amino acids. Per germline, CDR1 WNHNN and CDR2 SYGVQD (reference sequence). Trimming removed 4 bases at V and 8 bases at J, with 8 bases between.

The chain combines TRBV6-5 with TRBJ1-2; D might be TRBD1 (5 bases). Looked up from germline, CDR1 is MNHEY and CDR2 is SVGAGI. The CDR3 is made up of 13 amino acids. The V and J ends lost 5 bases and 6 bases respectively, with 13 bases between them. The CDR3 DNA reads as TGTGCCAGCAGTGATCCAGGGTTCGATGGCTACACCTTC. Translating gives CASSDPGFDGYTF.

This clone was picked up one time. A read error may produce the germline difference seen at one junction end. The V gene is TRBV5-1, the J gene TRBJ2-3, with D unclear. Germline V gene data show CDR1 as SGHRS and CDR2 as YFSETQ. This CDR3 has 14 residues. CDR3 sequence: CASSSRISTDTQYF. CDR3 bases: TGCGCCAGCAGCTCGCGGATTAGCACGGATACGCAGTATTTT. The full variable domain, its missing parts supplied by reference TRBV5-1 and TRBJ2-3, is KAGVTQTPRYLIKTRGQQVTLSCSPISGHRSVSWYQQTPGQGLQFLFEYFSETQRNKGNFPGRFSGRQFSNSRSEMNVSTLELGDSALYLCASSSRISTDTQYFGPGTRLTVL.

The chain has TRBV5-1 and TRBJ2-7; 9 positions agree with TRBD1. V was pared by 2 bases and J by 3 bases, with 6 bases of the junction left unmatched. Germline lookup yields CDR1 SGHRS and CDR2 YFSETQ. The CDR3 runs 15 residues. The chain's CDR3 is CASSFTTGGDYEQYF. The CDR3 DNA is TGCGCCAGCAGCTTTACAACAGGGGGCGACTACGAGCAGTACTTC.

V gene TRBV19 combines with J gene TRBJ2-7; 9 bases are shared with TRBD1. V trimming: 7 bases; J trimming: 2 bases; junction bases outside the gene matches: 9. The germline V gene encodes CDR1 LNHDA and CDR2 SQIVND (reference sequence). The CDR3 is made up of 15 amino acids. As DNA, the CDR3 is TGTGCCAGTAACCCAGGACAGGGGCTCACCTACGAGCAGTACTTC. Translation gives CASNPGQGLTYEQYF.

The chain recombines TRBV18 with TRBJ2-7; 9 positions agree with TRBD1. V lost 3 bases, J lost 5 bases, and 2 bases stayed unmatched. The CDR3 is made up of 13 amino acids. Looked up from germline, CDR1 is KGHSH and CDR2 is LQKENI. CDR3 sequence (DNA): TGTGCCAGCTCACCTCGGACAGGGGACGAGCAGTACTTC. Its translation: CASSPRTGDEQYF.

The CDR3 is CASSLILRIYNEQFF. The CDR3, as DNA: TGCGCCAGCAGCCTAATTTTAAGAATATACAATGAGCAGTTCTTC. The chain has TRBV10-1 and TRBJ2-1, with D hard to call. Trimming removed 6 bases from V and 4 bases from J, with 16 bases in between. The germline V gene encodes CDR1 WNHNN and CDR2 SYGVQD (reference sequence). The CDR3 runs to 15 residues.